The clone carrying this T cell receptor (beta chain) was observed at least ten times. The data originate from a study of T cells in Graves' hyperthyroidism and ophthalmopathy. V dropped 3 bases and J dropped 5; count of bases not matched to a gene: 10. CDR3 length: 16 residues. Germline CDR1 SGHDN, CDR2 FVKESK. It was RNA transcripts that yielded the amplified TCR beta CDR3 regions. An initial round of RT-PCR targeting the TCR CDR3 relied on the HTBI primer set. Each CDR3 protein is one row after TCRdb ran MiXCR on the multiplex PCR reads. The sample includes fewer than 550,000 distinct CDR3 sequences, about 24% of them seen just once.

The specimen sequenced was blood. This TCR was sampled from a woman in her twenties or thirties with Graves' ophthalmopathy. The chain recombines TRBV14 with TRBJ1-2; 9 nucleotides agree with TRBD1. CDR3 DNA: TGTGCCAGCAGCCACATCGGACAGGGGCTTGGGTATGGCTACACCTTC. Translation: CASSHIGQGLGYGYTF.